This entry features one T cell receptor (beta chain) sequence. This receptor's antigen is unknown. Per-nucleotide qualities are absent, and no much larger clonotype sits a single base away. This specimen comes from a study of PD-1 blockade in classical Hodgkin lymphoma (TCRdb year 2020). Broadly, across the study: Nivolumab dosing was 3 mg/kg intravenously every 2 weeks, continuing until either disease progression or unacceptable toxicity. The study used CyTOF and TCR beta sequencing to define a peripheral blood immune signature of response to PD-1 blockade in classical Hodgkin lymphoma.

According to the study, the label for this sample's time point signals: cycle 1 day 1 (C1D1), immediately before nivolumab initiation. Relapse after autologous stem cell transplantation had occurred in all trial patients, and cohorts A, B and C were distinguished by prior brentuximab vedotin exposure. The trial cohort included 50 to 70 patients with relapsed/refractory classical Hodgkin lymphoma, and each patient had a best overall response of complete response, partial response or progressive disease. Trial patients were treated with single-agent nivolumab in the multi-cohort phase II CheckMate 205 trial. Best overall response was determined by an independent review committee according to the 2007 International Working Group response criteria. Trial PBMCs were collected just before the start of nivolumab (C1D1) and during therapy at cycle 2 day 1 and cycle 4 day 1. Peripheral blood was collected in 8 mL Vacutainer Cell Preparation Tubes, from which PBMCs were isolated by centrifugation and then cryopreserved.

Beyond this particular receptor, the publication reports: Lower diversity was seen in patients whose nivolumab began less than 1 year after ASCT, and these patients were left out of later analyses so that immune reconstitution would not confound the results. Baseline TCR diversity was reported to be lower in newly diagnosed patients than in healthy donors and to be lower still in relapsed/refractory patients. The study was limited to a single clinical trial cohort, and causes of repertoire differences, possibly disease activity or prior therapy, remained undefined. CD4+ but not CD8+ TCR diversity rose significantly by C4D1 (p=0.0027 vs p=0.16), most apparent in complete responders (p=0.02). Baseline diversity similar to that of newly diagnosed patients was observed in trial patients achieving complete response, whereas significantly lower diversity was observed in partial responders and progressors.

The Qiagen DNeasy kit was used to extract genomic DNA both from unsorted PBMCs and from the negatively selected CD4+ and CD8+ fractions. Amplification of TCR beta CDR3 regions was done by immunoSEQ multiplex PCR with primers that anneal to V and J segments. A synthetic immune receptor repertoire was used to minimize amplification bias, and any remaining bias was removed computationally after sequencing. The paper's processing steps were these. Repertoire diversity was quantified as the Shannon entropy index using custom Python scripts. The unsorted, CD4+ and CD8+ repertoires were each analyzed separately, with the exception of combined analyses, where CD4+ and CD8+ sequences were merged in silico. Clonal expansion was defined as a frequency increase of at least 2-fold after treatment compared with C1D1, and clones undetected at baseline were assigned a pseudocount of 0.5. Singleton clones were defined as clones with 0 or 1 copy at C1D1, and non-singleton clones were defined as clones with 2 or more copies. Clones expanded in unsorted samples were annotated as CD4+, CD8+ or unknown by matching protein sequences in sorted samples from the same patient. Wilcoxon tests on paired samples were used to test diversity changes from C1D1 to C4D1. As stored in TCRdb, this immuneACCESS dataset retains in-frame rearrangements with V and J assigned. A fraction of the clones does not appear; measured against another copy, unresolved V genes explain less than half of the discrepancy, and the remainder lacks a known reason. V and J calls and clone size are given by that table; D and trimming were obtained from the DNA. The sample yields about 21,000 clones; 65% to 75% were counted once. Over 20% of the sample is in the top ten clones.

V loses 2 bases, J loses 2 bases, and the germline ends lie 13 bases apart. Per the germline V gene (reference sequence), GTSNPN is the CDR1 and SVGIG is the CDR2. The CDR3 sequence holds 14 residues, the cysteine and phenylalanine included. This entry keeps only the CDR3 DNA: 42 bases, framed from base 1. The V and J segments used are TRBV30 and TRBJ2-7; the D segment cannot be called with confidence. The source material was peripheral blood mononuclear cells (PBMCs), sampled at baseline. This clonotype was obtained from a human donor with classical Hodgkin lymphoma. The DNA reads TGTGCCTGGAGTCAGGCCCTAGGCCCCTACGAGCAGTACTTC. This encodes CAWSQALGPYEQYF.